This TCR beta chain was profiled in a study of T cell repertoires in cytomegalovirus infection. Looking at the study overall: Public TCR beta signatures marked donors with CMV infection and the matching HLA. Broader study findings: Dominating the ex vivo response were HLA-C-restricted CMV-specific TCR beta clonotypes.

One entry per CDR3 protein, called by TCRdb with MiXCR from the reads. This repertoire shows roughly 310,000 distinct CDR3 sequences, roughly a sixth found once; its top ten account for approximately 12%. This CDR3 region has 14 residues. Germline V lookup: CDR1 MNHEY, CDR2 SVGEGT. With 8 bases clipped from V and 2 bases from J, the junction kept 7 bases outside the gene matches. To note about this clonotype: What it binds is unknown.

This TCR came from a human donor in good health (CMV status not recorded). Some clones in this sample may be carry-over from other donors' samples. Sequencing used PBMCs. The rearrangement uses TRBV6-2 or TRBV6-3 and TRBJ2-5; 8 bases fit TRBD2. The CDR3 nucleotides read TGTGCCAGCCACCGGGAGGGGTGGCAAGAGACCCAGTACTTC. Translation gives CASHREGWQETQYF.